This T cell receptor beta chain is drawn from a study of blood T cell repertoires in COVID-19. Across the study: Collection of acute and convalescent COVID-19 samples took place in the United States, Italy and Spain. PBMCs, B-cell-depleted T cells, or T cells provided the cDNA or gDNA that made up the material.

Original processing notes: Amplifying reference gene primers gave estimates of nucleated cell counts. Measured with immunoSEQ multiplex PCR; TCRdb has only the in-frame clones, and not every one. The V and J calls and clone size were taken over from that table, and D and trimming were inferred from the DNA. Of about 83,000 clones in the sample, more than 75% were seen once. CDR3 length: 15 amino acids. Looked up from germline, CDR1 is KGHDR and CDR2 is SFDVKD. V was cut by 4 bases and J by 5 bases, with 17 bases left in between. This TCR was recovered from a woman aged 80 or over with active or convalescent COVID-19. This chain links TRBV24-1 with TRBJ2-7; weak D call: TRBD2 (5 bases). Material for sequencing was peripheral blood. The CDR3 sequence: CATSDPVGESNEQYF. The CDR3, as DNA: TGTGCCACCAGTGACCCAGTCGGGGAGAGCAACGAGCAGTACTTC.